The source of this TCR beta chain is a study of cytomegalovirus exposure and HLA in healthy donors. General study results and limits: Among CMV-associated TCR beta chains, most appeared HLA-restricted in a later analysis. In terms of immune exposure information, only CMV serostatus was available. TCR association rates varied by HLA locus in a later analysis, with DRB1 highest and HLA-C lowest. When analyzed later, a missense DCLRE1C variant was found to be linked to TCR beta V- and J-gene trimming.

Use of 60 Vbeta and 13 Jbeta primers characterized the PCR. TCRdb keeps only in-frame clones here, not all; method: immunoSEQ multiplex PCR. In the table there are about 89,000 clones, just over 65% of which are singletons. As to this clone: The antigen is undetermined.

The TCR was taken from a man aged 25 to 40 in good health and CMV-seronegative. The material sequenced was PBMCs.

In DNA form, the CDR3 reads TGCGCCAGCAGCCAAGAGAGAAGGGGGAGTTCACCCCTCCACTTT. Amino acids: CASSQERRGSSPLHF. This sequence joins TRBV4-1 and TRBJ1-6, with D tentatively TRBD1 (6 bases). The V and J ends lost 0 bases and 9 bases respectively, with 12 bases between them. Germline V gene lookup returns CDR1 MGHRA and CDR2 YSYEKL. The length of the CDR3 is 15 residues.